These 25 T cell receptor beta chains came from one sample sequenced in a study of cytomegalovirus exposure and HLA in healthy donors (dated by TCRdb to about 2017). The receptor library was made with the immunoSEQ multiplex PCR assay. For the multiplex PCR, a mixture combining 60 forward primers for TCR Vbeta segments and 13 reverse primers for TCR Jbeta segments was used. Not all clones reach the TCRdb copy of this immuneACCESS table, which keeps in-frame sequences only. Checked studies attribute under half of the gap to unresolved V genes and leave the rest unexplained. Within this sample are about 150,000 clones, with around 80% of them counted one time only. The leading ten clones occupy 2% to 2.5% of the sample. Material: PBMCs. These receptors all stem from a boy between 2 and 10 years old in good health and CMV-seronegative.

V and J are TRBV28 and TRBJ1-1; D might be TRBD1 (5 bases). CDR1 MDHEN and CDR2 SYDVKM come from the germline V gene. The CDR3 covers 14 residues. The V end was cut by 3 bases, the J end by 8 bases, with 16 bases between. Written as DNA, the CDR3 is TGTGCCAGCAGTTTTAGCGGGGGTCATATAGAAGCTTTCTTT. This encodes CASSFSGGHIEAFF.

The chain recombines TRBV5-1 with TRBJ2-3; D perhaps matches TRBD2 (6 bases). With 3 bases removed from V and 2 bases from J, the gap between germline ends came to 10 bases. The CDR3 length is 14 residues. CDR1 is SGHRS and CDR2 is YFSETQ in the germline V gene. This CDR3 is CASSSTSHTDTQYF. The CDR3 bases are TGCGCCAGCAGCTCGACTAGTCACACAGATACGCAGTATTTT.

V and J are TRBV7-7 and TRBJ2-3, with D hard to call. The CDR3 runs 13 residues. The germline V gene has CDR1 SSHAT and CDR2 FNYEAQ (reference sequence). Between the trimmed V and J ends, which lost 5 bases and 2 bases, there was a span of 8 bases. In DNA form, the CDR3 reads TGTGCCAGCAGCGGCGGTACCACAGATACGCAGTATTTT. Amino acids: CASSGGTTDTQYF. Full variable domain (outside the CDR3, taken from reference TRBV7-7 and TRBJ2-3): GAGVSQSPRYKVTKRGQDVTLRCDPISSHATLYWYQQALGQGPEFLTYFNYEAQPDKSGLPSDRFSAERPEGSISTLTIQRTEQRDSAMYRCASSGGTTDTQYFGPGTRLTVL.

The CDR3 loop is CASSFSRQGPSTDTQYF. CDR3 in DNA: TGTGCCAGCAGTTTTTCCCGGCAGGGCCCTAGCACAGATACGCAGTATTTT. The chain joins TRBV9 to TRBJ2-3; D possibly corresponds to TRBD1 (5 bases). The CDR3 sequence is 17 residues long. Trimming removed 5 bases at V and 0 bases at J, with 19 bases between. Germline V gene lookup returns CDR1 SGDLS and CDR2 YYNGEE.

This rearrangement joins TRBV7-3 to TRBJ2-2; the match to TRBD2 covers 9 bases. This CDR3 has 16 residues. Germline trimming cut 2 bases from V and 6 bases from J; bases unmatched to any gene: 7. The germline V gene has CDR1 SGHTA and CDR2 FQGTGA. The CDR3 reads CASSLGGGGAPGELFF. The CDR3 bases are TGTGCCAGCAGCTTAGGCGGCGGGGGGGCCCCCGGGGAGCTGTTTTTT.

The rearrangement uses TRBV7-8 and TRBJ2-1; 11 bases align to TRBD2. Germline V gene sequence: CDR1 SGHVS, CDR2 FQNEAQ. The CDR3 contains 16 residues. V trimming: 1 base; J trimming: 7 bases; junction bases outside the gene matches: 6. The CDR3 region is CASSLVLAGGPNEQFF. The DNA of the CDR3 is TGTGCCAGCAGCTTAGTTCTAGCGGGGGGCCCTAATGAGCAGTTCTTC.

CDR3 DNA sequence: TGTGCCAGCAGCTTAGGCCGGGACAGGGGAAAAGCTTTCTTT. As protein: CASSLGRDRGKAFF. The V gene is TRBV7-2, the J gene TRBJ1-1; 10 nucleotides line up with TRBD1. V shed 1 base and J 9 bases; nucleotides not matched to a gene: 5. The CDR3 sequence is 14 residues long. CDR1 and CDR2 from the germline V gene are SGHTA and FQGNSA.

The V call is TRBV6-5, the J call TRBJ2-3; TRBD2 is a possible D gene (5 bases). The CDR3 is made up of 11 amino acids. CDR1 MNHEY and CDR2 SVGAGI come from the germline V gene. Trimming left V 6 bases short and J 8 bases short, with 9 bases between. The DNA of the CDR3 is TGTGCCAGCAGCCGCCGGGGTACGCAGTATTTT. Its translation: CASSRRGTQYF.

J is TRBJ2-5 and V is TRBV29-1; TRBD1 agrees at 9 bases. The J segment lost 5 bases and the V segment lost 7 bases, leaving 8 bases of the junction unmatched. The length of the CDR3 is 13 residues. Germline CDR1 is SQVTM and CDR2 is ANQGSEA. Written as DNA, the CDR3 is TGCAGCGGGATACAGGGGGCAAGTGAGACCCAGTACTTC. Its protein product is CSGIQGASETQYF.

The chain combines TRBV5-1 with TRBJ2-6; 7 positions agree with TRBD1. The germline V gene encodes CDR1 SGHRS and CDR2 YFSETQ. The CDR3 covers 16 residues. V was clipped by 0 bases and J by 0 bases; unmatched bases: 0. The CDR3 DNA follows: TGCGCCAGCAGCTTGGCAGGGGGCTCTGGGGCCAACGTCCTGACTTTC. Protein sequence: CASSLAGGSGANVLTF. The full variable domain, rest sourced from reference TRBV5-1 and TRBJ2-6, is KAGVTQTPRYLIKTRGQQVTLSCSPISGHRSVSWYQQTPGQGLQFLFEYFSETQRNKGNFPGRFSGRQFSNSRSEMNVSTLELGDSALYLCASSLAGGSGANVLTFGAGSRLTVL.

This clone was seen once. This sequence joins TRBV7-2 and TRBJ2-1, with 8 bases lining up with TRBD2. Per germline, CDR1 SGHTA and CDR2 FQGNSA. This CDR3 spans 15 amino acids. The ends lost 3 bases at V and 6 bases at J; junction bases unmatched: 7. The CDR3 bases are TGTGCCAGCAGCTTGCGCGGGACTAGTGGCAATGAGCAGTTCTTC. This sequence encodes CASSLRGTSGNEQFF.

The V call is TRBV7-9, the J call TRBJ2-2; 7 bases are shared with TRBD1. The junction had 3 bases not matched to a gene; V was cut back by 1 base and J by 4 bases. The CDR3 is 15 residues long. Germline V gene data show CDR1 as SEHNR and CDR2 as FQNEAQ (reference sequence). This chain's CDR3 is CASSLVTGFTGELFF. CDR3 sequence (DNA): TGTGCCAGCAGCTTAGTGACAGGGTTCACCGGGGAGCTGTTTTTT.

As DNA, the CDR3 is TGTGCCAGCTCACCCGGCCATGTGGGGCTTCAGACTGGGGCCAACGTCCTGACTTTC. Its translation is CASSPGHVGLQTGANVLTF. The chain employs TRBV18 and TRBJ2-6; possibly TRBD1 for D (5 bases). CDR3 length equals 19 residues. Germline loops: CDR1 KGHSH, CDR2 LQKENI. The V end was cut by 3 bases, the J end by 2 bases, with 20 bases between.

The V gene is TRBV28, the J gene TRBJ2-1, with 7 positions matching TRBD2. Trimming took 2 bases from V and 7 from J; bases not matched to a gene: 11. The length of the CDR3 is 16 residues. Germline CDR1 and CDR2: MDHEN and SYDVKM. CDR3 nucleotide sequence: TGTGCCAGCAGTTTAGGGGACTTTGTGGGAGGGAATGAGCAGTTCTTC. The encoded protein is CASSLGDFVGGNEQFF.

The chain employs TRBV6-6 and TRBJ2-1; 13 bases match TRBD2. The CDR3 covers 16 residues. CDR1 is MNHNY, CDR2 SVGAGI, per germline (reference sequence). With 1 base clipped from V and 8 bases from J, the junction kept 5 bases outside the gene matches. The CDR3 here is CASSYLLAGGRHEQFF. CDR3 coding DNA: TGTGCCAGCAGTTACTTACTAGCGGGGGGGCGTCATGAGCAGTTCTTC.

The chain combines TRBV4-1 with TRBJ2-7; D call uncertain. This CDR3 is built from 16 residues. The V gene lost 4 bases and the J gene lost 2 bases, with 18 bases spanning the gap. CDR1 is MGHRA, CDR2 YSYEKL, per germline. In DNA form, the CDR3 reads TGCGCCAGCAGCCGGATTGGGCTCGCCTATCCCTACGAGCAGTACTTC. This encodes CASSRIGLAYPYEQYF.

The V and J genes are TRBV7-9 and TRBJ1-1, with 8 bases lining up with TRBD1. The CDR3 has 16 residues. J lost 8 bases, V lost 5 bases, and 16 bases had no gene match. The germline CDR1 and CDR2 sequences are SEHNR and FQNEAQ (reference sequence). The CDR3 spells CASSPRTGRYIPEAFF. CDR3 nucleotide sequence: TGTGCCAGCAGCCCGAGGACAGGGAGATATATCCCCGAAGCTTTCTTT.

The V and J genes are TRBV7-9 and TRBJ2-5; D might be TRBD2 (6 bases). There are 16 residues in the CDR3. CDR1 and CDR2 from the germline V gene are SEHNR and FQNEAQ (reference sequence). Trimming pared 3 bases from V and 4 bases from J, leaving 18 bases between. The CDR3 coding sequence is TGTGCCAGCAGCTTGCCCCGTCTTGGGGGAGGAGAGACCCAGTACTTC. Protein product: CASSLPRLGGGETQYF.

The chain links TRBV7-9 to TRBJ1-5; D gene ambiguous. CDR1 and CDR2 from the germline V gene are SEHNR and FQNEAQ (reference sequence). Trimming pared 4 bases from V and 2 bases from J, leaving 15 bases between. This CDR3 contains 16 residues. CDR3 bases: TGTGCCAGCAGCTCAAAAAATGCCGGAGGCAATCAGCCCCAGCATTTT. Residues: CASSSKNAGGNQPQHF. The whole variable domain, filled in from reference TRBV7-9 and TRBJ1-5, reads DTGVSQNPRHKITKRGQNVTFRCDPISEHNRLYWYRQTLGQGPEFLTYFQNEAQLEKSRLLSDRFSAERPKGSFSTLEIQRTEQGDSAMYLCASSSKNAGGNQPQHFGDGTRLSIL.

The J gene is TRBJ1-2, the V gene TRBV7-8; 7 bases align to TRBD1. This CDR3 has 15 residues. V lost 5 bases to trimming and J lost 4 bases; unmatched junction nucleotides: 10. Per the germline V gene, CDR1 is SGHVS and CDR2 is FQNEAQ. This CDR3 is CASSGLHRGSYGYTF. CDR3 coding DNA: TGTGCCAGCAGCGGACTCCACAGGGGCAGCTATGGCTACACCTTC.

V usage is TRBV5-1 and J usage is TRBJ2-5; D remains ambiguous. Germline V gene data show CDR1 as SGHRS and CDR2 as YFSETQ. V dropped 4 bases and J dropped 4 bases, with 14 bases sitting between them. The CDR3 spans 14 residues. The chain's CDR3 is CASSPIAPRETQYF. CDR3 coding DNA: TGCGCCAGCAGCCCGATAGCCCCCCGAGAGACCCAGTACTTC. The full variable domain, rest sourced from reference TRBV5-1 and TRBJ2-5, is KAGVTQTPRYLIKTRGQQVTLSCSPISGHRSVSWYQQTPGQGLQFLFEYFSETQRNKGNFPGRFSGRQFSNSRSEMNVSTLELGDSALYLCASSPIAPRETQYFGPGTRLLVL.

The chain has TRBV28 and TRBJ2-3, with 10 bases matching TRBD2. V trimming: 5 bases; J trimming: 6 bases; junction bases outside the gene matches: 8. The germline CDR1 and CDR2 sequences are MDHEN and SYDVKM. The CDR3 is 15 residues long. The CDR3 here is CASSLPLAGADTQYF. The CDR3 DNA reads as TGTGCCAGCAGTCTTCCCCTAGCGGGAGCGGATACGCAGTATTTT.

DNA for the CDR3: TGCGCCAGCAGCCCGCGGTCGGGAGGGTCGTACGAGCAGTACTTC. Translation: CASSPRSGGSYEQYF. The chain links TRBV5-1 to TRBJ2-7, with 8 bases that match TRBD2. In germline, CDR1 is SGHRS, CDR2 YFSETQ. The CDR3 extends over 15 amino acids. Germline trimming cut 4 bases from V and 4 bases from J; bases unmatched to any gene: 10.

V and J are TRBV27 and TRBJ2-2, with D hard to call. The CDR3 covers 13 residues. Trimming removed 2 bases at V and 3 bases at J, with 4 bases between. Germline V CDR1 and CDR2: MNHEY, SMNVEV (reference sequence). The DNA for the CDR3 is TGTGCCAGCAGTTTACTTTACACCGGGGAGCTGTTTTTT. Encoded protein: CASSLLYTGELFF.

V is TRBV7-3 and J is TRBJ2-1, with 14 positions matching TRBD2. V lost 4 bases to trimming and J lost 6 bases; unmatched junction nucleotides: 8. The CDR3 sequence is 17 residues long. The V gene's germline CDR1 is SGHTA and CDR2 FQGTGA. CDR3 bases: TGTGCCAGCAGCTCCTACCGACTAGCGGGAGGGAGCAATGAGCAGTTCTTC. Protein sequence: CASSSYRLAGGSNEQFF.